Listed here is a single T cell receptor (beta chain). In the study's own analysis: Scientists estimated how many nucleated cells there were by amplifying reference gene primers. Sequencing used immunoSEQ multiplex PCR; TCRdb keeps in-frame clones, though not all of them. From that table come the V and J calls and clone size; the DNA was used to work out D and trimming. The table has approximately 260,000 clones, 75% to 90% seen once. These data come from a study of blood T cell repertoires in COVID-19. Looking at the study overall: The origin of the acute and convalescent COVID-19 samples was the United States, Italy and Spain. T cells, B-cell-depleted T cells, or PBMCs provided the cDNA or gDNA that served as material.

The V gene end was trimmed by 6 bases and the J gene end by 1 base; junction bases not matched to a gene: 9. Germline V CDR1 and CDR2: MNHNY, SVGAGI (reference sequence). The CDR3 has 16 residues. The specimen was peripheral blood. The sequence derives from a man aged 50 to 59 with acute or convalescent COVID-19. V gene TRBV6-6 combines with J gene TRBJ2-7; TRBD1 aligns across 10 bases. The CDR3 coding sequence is TGTGCCAGCAGGTTTAGCCGGGACAGGGGTTCCTACGAGCAGTACTTC. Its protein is CASRFSRDRGSYEQYF.